This T cell receptor (beta chain) was captured in a study of beta chain features in type 1 diabetes. Investigators reverse transcribed all isolated RNA, so they sequenced expressed TCRB transcripts. The protocol was immunoSEQ multiplex PCR, while the TCRdb copy is restricted to in-frame clones and leaves out a portion. The sample carries 350,000 to 400,000 clones, over 13% recorded once. The V and J ends lost 5 bases and 0 bases respectively, with 25 bases between them. CDR1 is SQVTM, CDR2 ANQGSEA, per germline. The CDR3 contains 18 residues. This clone has more than one count but fewer than ten. The sample consisted of naive CD4+ T cells from blood. The receptor's source is a woman aged 18-30 years in good health. This rearrangement joins TRBV29-1 to TRBJ1-2; D possibly corresponds to TRBD1 (5 bases). CDR3 sequence reads: CSVPFRTPNPQANYGYTF. For the CDR3, the DNA is TGCAGCGTTCCCTTTCGCACCCCCAACCCACAGGCTAACTATGGCTACACCTTC.